This TCR beta chain was recorded in a study of monozygotic twins with inflammatory bowel disease. Study-level findings and limits: Varied immunosuppressive treatments among patients may have increased repertoire variability. Especially with disease activity, IBD patients shared fewer clonotypes with others than healthy twins did.

Note on this clonotype: Its antigen is unknown.

Researchers used roughly 3,700 ng of total RNA for each TCR library. Per-sample cDNA came from eight separate reactions. TCRdb reprocessed the 5' RACE reads and stores each CDR3 protein as one record, lacking DNA. Its clone listing holds under 150,000 distinct CDR3 sequences. The length of the CDR3 is 16 residues. The sample consisted of blood. This rearrangement joins TRBV12-3 or TRBV12-4 to TRBJ2-5; TCRdb designates TRBD1, a call that cannot be tested without DNA. This TCR derives from a human donor with ulcerative colitis or Crohn's disease, or a healthy co-twin of an affected twin (not recorded which). The CDR3 reads CASSLLGGAHQETQNF.